The next 20 T cell receptor beta chains were all read from a single sample in a study of T cells in localized non-small cell lung cancer (dated by TCRdb to about 2020). The library was built by means of the immunoSEQ multiplex PCR assay. TCRdb took over this immuneACCESS table, retaining in-frame rearrangements with V and J assigned. Such tables are incomplete; in checked studies, under half of the missing clones stem from an unresolved V gene, and the remainder is unexplained. The sample yields roughly 30,000 clones; approximately 84% were counted once. The top ten clones comprise approximately 5.3% of the sample. The sample in question was peripheral blood mononuclear cells, obtained before any cancer treatment. These receptors came from a man aged 40 to 70 with stage III lung adenocarcinoma.

The chain has TRBV7-8 and TRBJ1-1; a weak D match, TRBD1 (5 bases). Germline V gene lookup returns CDR1 SGHVS and CDR2 FQNEAQ. The CDR3 is 12 residues long. The V and J ends lost 2 bases and 10 bases respectively, with 11 bases between them. CDR3 sequence reads: CASSLIGGLAFF. For the CDR3, the DNA is TGTGCCAGCAGCTTAATTGGGGGGTTAGCTTTCTTT.

As regards this clone: Other DNA sequences in this specimen translate into the identical CDR3. The CDR3 DNA is TGTGCCAGCAGTTTGGGGCGGGGACCGATCTCCTACGAGCAGTACTTC. Its protein is CASSLGRGPISYEQYF. The V and J genes are TRBV28 and TRBJ2-7, with D tentatively TRBD2 (6 bases). The germline CDR1 and CDR2 sequences are MDHEN and SYDVKM. The CDR3 contains 16 residues. V was clipped by 3 bases and J by 0 bases, with 15 bases between them.

In this sample, this clone turned up once. The chain is built from TRBV6-1 and TRBJ2-1; D remains unclear. V was pared by 2 bases and J by 8 bases, with 10 bases between. The CDR3 is 13 residues long. From germline, CDR1 is MNHNS and CDR2 SASEGT. CDR3 residues: CASSEYPVDEQFF. The CDR3 nucleotides read TGTGCCAGCAGTGAATACCCCGTCGATGAGCAGTTCTTC.

V gene TRBV5-5 combines with J gene TRBJ1-1; D is unclear. Germline assignment: CDR1 SGHKS and CDR2 YYEKEE (reference sequence). The CDR3 has 16 amino acids. V was pared by 4 bases and J by 0 bases, with 16 bases between. CDR3: CASSRRELTLNTEAFF. The CDR3, as DNA: TGTGCCAGCAGCCGCCGGGAGCTCACTTTGAACACTGAAGCTTTCTTT. Based on the CDR3 plus reference TRBV5-5 and TRBJ1-1, the full variable domain is DAGVTQSPTHLIKTRGQQVTLRCSPISGHKSVSWYQQVLGQGPQFIFQYYEKEERGRGNFPDRFSARQFPNYSSELNVNALLLGDSALYLCASSRRELTLNTEAFFGQGTRLTVV.

J is TRBJ2-7 and V is TRBV28; TRBD1 might be the D (6 bases). This CDR3 region has 13 residues. Germline V lookup: CDR1 MDHEN, CDR2 SYDVKM. The V and J ends lost 7 bases and 6 bases respectively, with 16 bases between them. This CDR3 reads CASTGAPTSEQYF. CDR3 nucleotide sequence: TGTGCCAGCACAGGGGCGCCAACGAGCGAGCAGTACTTC.

In regard to this clone: The sample contains more than one DNA sequence encoding this CDR3. This chain connects TRBV7-3 to TRBJ1-1, with unresolved D. Between the trimmed V and J ends, which lost 2 bases and 0 bases, there was a span of 4 bases. Looked up from germline, CDR1 is SGHTA and CDR2 is FQGTGA. The CDR3 sequence is 13 residues long. The CDR3 is CASSLALNTEAFF. CDR3 in DNA: TGTGCCAGCAGCTTAGCACTGAACACTGAAGCTTTCTTT.

The chain is built from TRBV11-2 and TRBJ2-7, with 7 nucleotides matching TRBD1. Germline V lookup: CDR1 SGHAT, CDR2 FQNNGV. The CDR3 is made up of 15 amino acids. Trimming at V came to 4 bases and at J to 0 bases, leaving 6 bases not matched to a gene. The CDR3, as DNA: TGTGCCAGCAGCTCATTACAGGGGAGCTCCTACGAGCAGTACGTC. Protein: CASSSLQGSSYEQYV.

The chain has TRBV6-9 and TRBJ1-1; D call uncertain. V gave up 3 bases and J gave up 11 bases, with 10 bases separating them. Germline CDR1 and CDR2: MNHGY and SVAAGI. The CDR3 has 11 amino acids. The CDR3 sequence is CASSYYNTAFF. In DNA form, the CDR3 reads TGTGCCAGCAGTTACTATAATACCGCTTTCTTT.

This rearrangement joins TRBV9 to TRBJ2-3; D is undetermined. Trimming pared 0 bases from V and 7 bases from J, leaving 12 bases between. CDR1 is SGDLS, CDR2 YYNGEE, per germline. This CDR3 has 14 residues. The CDR3 DNA follows: TGTGCCAGCAGCGTAGTGCCTTCCGTGCATACGCAGTATTTT. As protein: CASSVVPSVHTQYF.

The V call is TRBV2, the J call TRBJ1-6; 8 nucleotides agree with TRBD1. The CDR3 extends over 17 amino acids. Per germline, CDR1 SNHLY and CDR2 FYNNEI. V was pared by 7 bases and J by 4 bases, with 12 bases of the junction left unmatched. The CDR3: CASKGTGARRYNSPLHF. The CDR3 nucleotides read TGTGCCAGCAAGGGGACAGGCGCCCGGCGTTATAATTCACCCCTCCACTTT.

V gene TRBV14 combines with J gene TRBJ1-1, with TRBD1 matching 7 bases. The V gene's germline CDR1 is SGHDN and CDR2 FVKESK. Unmatched junction bases numbered 8, after V lost 1 base and J lost 0 bases. The CDR3 is 17 residues long. DNA for the CDR3: TGTGCCAGCAGCCAAGGAGGGCTGACAGGGATGAACACTGAAGCTTTCTTT. It codes for CASSQGGLTGMNTEAFF.

This chain links TRBV15 with TRBJ1-1; D not resolved. Trimming pared 0 bases from V and 2 bases from J, leaving 13 bases between. The CDR3 is 16 amino acids. The germline V gene has CDR1 LNHNV and CDR2 YYDKDF (reference sequence). The CDR3 DNA is TGTGCCACCAGCAGAGAGAGGGCGATCTTAAACACTGAAGCTTTCTTT. This encodes CATSRERAILNTEAFF.

The CDR3: CASSRSSTDTQYF. The CDR3 DNA reads TGTGCCAGCAGCCGGTCTAGCACAGATACGCAGTATTTT. This chain uses TRBV7-3 with TRBJ2-3; D unclear. V gave up 5 bases and J gave up 0 bases, with 6 bases separating them. The CDR3 has 13 amino acids. Germline V gene data show CDR1 as SGHTA and CDR2 as FQGTGA.

This clone was observed a handful of times. The J gene is TRBJ2-5, the V gene TRBV29-1; no reliable D call. The V gene's germline CDR1 is SQVTM and CDR2 ANQGSEA. V lost 7 bases and J lost 1, with 4 bases in between. The length of the CDR3 is 10 residues. The CDR3, as DNA: TGCAGCGGAACCCAAGAGACCCAGTACTTC. Its translation is CSGTQETQYF.

The V call is TRBV6-5, the J call TRBJ1-1; D call uncertain. Germline values: CDR1 MNHEY, CDR2 SVGAGI. Trimming stripped 3 bases from V and 7 bases from J, with 12 bases between. The CDR3 extends over 13 amino acids. CDR3 residues: CASSYRSEFEAFF. The DNA of the CDR3 is TGTGCCAGCAGTTATAGGTCAGAATTTGAAGCTTTCTTT.

J is TRBJ1-1 and V is TRBV11-2, with D perhaps TRBD1 (5 bases). Trimming left V 3 bases short and J 0 bases short, with 11 bases between. Germline-derived CDR1 and CDR2 are SGHAT and FQNNGV. The CDR3 is 15 amino acids. The CDR3 nucleotides are TGTGCCAGCAGCTTGGGACTGATCATGAACACTGAAGCTTTCTTT. This codes for CASSLGLIMNTEAFF. Full variable domain (missing parts from reference TRBV11-2 and TRBJ1-1): EAGVAQSPRYKIIEKRQSVAFWCNPISGHATLYWYQQILGQGPKLLIQFQNNGVVDDSQLPKDRFSAERLKGVDSTLKIQPAKLEDSAVYLCASSLGLIMNTEAFFGQGTRLTVV.

The rearrangement joins TRBV28 to TRBJ2-3, with 7 bases fitting TRBD2. CDR3 length equals 16 residues. V was clipped by 1 base and J by 1 base; unmatched bases: 5. CDR1 and CDR2 from the germline V gene are MDHEN and SYDVKM. CDR3 in DNA: TGTGCCAGCAGTTTATCGGGCGGGGGAGGCACAGATACGCAGTATTTT. This encodes CASSLSGGGGTDTQYF.

V usage is TRBV6-1 and J usage is TRBJ1-3, with D uncertain. The CDR3 extends over 15 amino acids. The germline gives CDR1 MNHNS, CDR2 SASEGT. Between the trimmed V and J ends, which lost 6 bases and 2 bases, there was a span of 14 bases. CDR3 nucleotides: TGTGCCAGCAGGAGAGGAGTATTTGCTGGAAACACCATATATTTT. Protein sequence: CASRRGVFAGNTIYF.

V and J are TRBV6-1 and TRBJ1-2; TRBD1 matches at 7 bases. The V and J ends lost 4 bases and 1 base, in that order; junction bases with no gene match: 3. Germline V gene data show CDR1 as MNHNS and CDR2 as SASEGT. This CDR3 has 14 residues. The CDR3 DNA reads TGTGCCAGCAGTGCACAGGGGATTAACTATGGCTACACCTTC. Translating it yields CASSAQGINYGYTF.

J is TRBJ2-5 and V is TRBV7-2, with 8 nucleotides matching TRBD1. Germline loops: CDR1 SGHTA, CDR2 FQGNSA. J lost 5 bases, V lost 4 bases, and 6 bases had no gene match. The CDR3 consists of 14 residues. CDR3 DNA: TGTGCCAGCAGCTCGACAGGGGTGCGGGAGACCCAGTACTTC. Translating gives CASSSTGVRETQYF. Variable domain in full (rest from reference TRBV7-2 and TRBJ2-5): GAGVSQSPSNKVTEKGKDVELRCDPISGHTALYWYRQSLGQGLEFLIYFQGNSAPDKSGLPSDRFSAERTGGSVSTLTIQRTQQEDSAVYLCASSSTGVRETQYFGPGTRLLVL.